This TCR beta chain was captured by sequencing in a study of T cell clones after liver transplantation. Turning to the study itself: Liver transplant recipients had immunosuppression withdrawal attempted within 2 years. Draws occurred before transplant, before withdrawal, and after complete or failed withdrawal.

Worth noting for this clone: Its antigen is not known.

The V end lost 6 bases, the J end lost 0 bases, and 9 bases lay between the germline ends. This CDR3 comprises 14 residues. Germline CDR1 reads MNHNS; CDR2 reads SASEGT. Clones were read by immunoSEQ multiplex PCR, and TCRdb kept only the in-frame ones, dropping some. The sample includes tens of thousands of clones, 84% of them seen just once. Findings and caveats of the study: Circulating graft-donor-reactive CD4 TCRbeta sequences fell significantly post-transplant in most of the 8 subjects.

The source material was CD4+ T cells from blood, sampled about 50 months after liver transplant. The TCR comes from a human patient who received a liver transplant. Some T cells may be the graft donor's. The chain combines TRBV6-1 with TRBJ2-1; perhaps D is TRBD1 or TRBD2 (5 bases each). In DNA, the CDR3 is TGTGCCAGCAGGGGGACGGGCTCCTACAATGAGCAGTTCTTC. Translating it yields CASRGTGSYNEQFF.